This T cell receptor beta chain was sequenced in a study of human T cells and chemical hapten exposure. TCRdb re-analysed the RACE reads in MiXCR, keeping a single row per CDR3 protein. The sample includes 250,000 or so distinct CDR3 sequences, approximately 8.6% of them seen just once. The ends lost 4 bases at V and 0 bases at J; junction bases unmatched: 3. The CDR3 length is 16 residues. Germline CDR1 reads MDHEN; CDR2 reads SYDVKM. Described time point: pre-sensitization, week 0. Treatment denoted: therapeutic diphenylcyclopropenone sensitization with weekly scalp DPC. Donors, patients with alopecia ranging from 18 to 70 years old and judged suitable for DPC, provided samples. This clonotype was observed at least ten times.

The sample in question was whole blood, obtained in connection with sensitization to the hapten diphenylcyclopropenone (DPC). V gene TRBV28 combines with J gene TRBJ2-4; 10 nucleotides line up with TRBD1. The TCR comes from a woman aged 40 to 50 with alopecia areata. Some clones in this sample may be carry-over from other donors' samples. This CDR3 is CASSSGTGVAKNIQYF. The CDR3, as DNA: TGTGCCAGCAGTTCGGGGACAGGGGTAGCCAAAAACATTCAGTACTTC.